This T cell receptor (beta chain) is drawn from a study of brain T cells in children with intractable seizures (dated by TCRdb to the early 2020s). As for the study more broadly: A NanoString immunology panel was first used to screen resected brain tissue from about 56 pediatric epilepsy surgery cases for immune gene transcripts. Among the roughly 12 selected surgery cases, eight also had pre-surgery blood sequenced, leaving four with brain tissue only.

CDR1 KGHSH and CDR2 LQKENI were looked up in the germline V gene. From the cysteine through the phenylalanine, the CDR3 covers 13 amino acids. Of the read, only the CDR3 DNA is kept; its 39 bases are in frame from base 1. V lost 2 bases and J lost 5 bases; the stretch between them is 9 bases long. TCR beta chain sequences were generated from genomic DNA using the immunoSEQ assay. The authors processed their data as follows. CDR3 sequences not starting with the conserved framework cysteine at position 104 were manually removed. To get clonality, the normalized Shannon's Diversity Index was subtracted from one, giving values from 0 (maximal diversity) to 1 (oligoclonal). Differences in the frequency of the same CDR3 between samples, such as brain versus blood, were assessed with chi-squared comparison-of-proportions tests. Public clonotypes were identified through searches of immuneACCESS, and similarity to known antiviral clonotypes was evaluated with the VDJdb browser. TCRdb took this table from immuneACCESS and kept in-frame rearrangements with V and J called. Such tables lack part of the clones; where checked against another copy, unresolved V genes explain under half of the gap, and the rest is unexplained. V, J and clone size derive from that table, while D and trimming were established from the DNA sequence. Counted in this sample were about 340,000 clones; nearly 95% of them appeared once. The ten largest clones represent under 7% of the sample.

Findings and caveats that apply to the study as a whole: Viral specificity was inferred solely from CDR3 sequence similarity, and the HCMV serostatus of the patients was not known. Because sequencing depth differed between pre- and post-surgery blood, the absence of clones from the pre-surgery sample may reflect undersampling.

The sample's time point label is to be understood as: blood from clinic visit 5 months post-surgery; TSC patient then seizure free. The surgery cases that showed the highest brain T cell transcript signatures were chosen for TCR beta chain sequencing of brain tissue, and of blood when it was available. Before surgery, the patients had been given at least one anti-epileptic drug. The TCR-sequenced patients were children whose drug-resistant epilepsy was caused by tuberous sclerosis complex, focal cortical dysplasia, Rasmussen encephalitis or hemimegalencephaly. Bulk genomic DNA was isolated from unsorted brain tissue and whole blood using the Monarch genomic DNA purification kit. On this clone itself: Its cognate antigen has yet to be identified. Per-nucleotide qualities are absent, and no much larger clonotype sits a single base away.

This chain is built from TRBV18 and TRBJ2-5, with the identity of the D gene unclear. This TCR was recovered from a boy in the first two years of life with tuberous sclerosis and intractable seizures. The specimen comprised peripheral blood, sampled more than 4 months after surgery. The nucleotide sequence reads TGTGCCAGCTCACCAACAGCTAGGGAGACCCAGTACTTC. Translated, it reads CASSPTARETQYF. When the CDR3 is completed using the reference TRBV18 and TRBJ2-5 genes on either side, the full variable domain is NAGVMQNPRHLVRRRGQEARLRCSPMKGHSHVYWYRQLPEEGLKFMVYLQKENIIDESGMPKERFSAEFPKEGPSILRIQQVVRGDSAAYFCASSPTARETQYFGPGTRLLVL.